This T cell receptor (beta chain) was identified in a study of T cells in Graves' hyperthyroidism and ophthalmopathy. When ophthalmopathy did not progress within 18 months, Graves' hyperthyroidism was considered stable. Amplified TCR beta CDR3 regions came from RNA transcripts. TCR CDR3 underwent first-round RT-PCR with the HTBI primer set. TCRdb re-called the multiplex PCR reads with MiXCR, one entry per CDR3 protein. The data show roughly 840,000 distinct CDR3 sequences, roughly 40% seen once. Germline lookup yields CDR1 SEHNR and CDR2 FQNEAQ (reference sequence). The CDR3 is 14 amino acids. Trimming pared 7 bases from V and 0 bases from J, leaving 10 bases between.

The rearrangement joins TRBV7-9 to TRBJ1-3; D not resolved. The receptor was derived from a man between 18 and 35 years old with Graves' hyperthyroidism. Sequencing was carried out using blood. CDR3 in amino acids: CASTKQISGNTIYF. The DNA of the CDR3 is TGTGCCAGCACCAAACAGATCTCTGGAAACACCATATATTTT.